This T cell receptor (beta chain) was retrieved from a study of blood T cell repertoires in COVID-19. Measured with immunoSEQ multiplex PCR; TCRdb has only the in-frame clones, and not every one. Here the sample spans about 190,000 clones, 75% to 90% being singletons. V dropped 1 base and J dropped 8 bases, with 3 bases sitting between them. This CDR3 comprises 12 residues. The germline V gene encodes CDR1 LNHDA and CDR2 SQIVND (reference sequence). This TCR was recovered from a man in his sixties with acute or convalescent COVID-19. This chain joins TRBV19 and TRBJ1-6; unclear D gene. Sequencing used peripheral blood. CDR3 in DNA: TGTGCCAGTAGTATAGGAGATTCACCCCTCCACTTT. It translates to CASSIGDSPLHF.